This paragraph covers one T cell receptor (beta chain) sequence. The target antigen is unknown. In the ViraFEST assay, antigen-specific CD4+ clonotypes were identified by expansion after peptide-pool stimulation. Following culture for around 10 days, CD4+ T cells were isolated. BNT162b2 vaccine or mRNA-1273 vaccine was given to participants in two doses. A few million PBMC were placed in each well, which was supplemented with 10 IU/ml IL-2 and about 10 ug/ml peptides. IL-2 medium was substituted for half the medium on days 3 and 7. The V gene end was trimmed by 1 base and the J gene end by 7 bases; junction bases not matched to a gene: 12. The CDR3 covers 16 residues. Per germline, CDR1 LNHNV and CDR2 YYDKDF (reference sequence). The data originate from a study of vaccination effects on CD4 cells after COVID-19. Profiled with immunoSEQ multiplex PCR; TCRdb holds only in-frame clones, not every one. The data contain more than 60,000 clones, just under 75% of them seen just once; the ten biggest clones take up roughly 1.5%.

Specimen: CD4+ T cells from PBMCs cultured with HCoV-229E spike peptides, collected after COVID-19 vaccination. The chain links TRBV15 to TRBJ1-2; 7 bases are shared with TRBD1. The TCR sequence derives from a human donor who received a COVID-19 vaccine. The CDR3 nucleotides read TGTGCCACCAGCAGAGCGCAGGGGGAGTACTCTGTTGGCTACACCTTC. It is translated as CATSRAQGEYSVGYTF.